The 21 T cell receptor beta chains reported below all come from one sample, sequenced in a study of blood T cells in healthy people across ages. Primers used in a second PCR of about 7 to 12 cycles were a sample-barcoded 5' primer and a J-beta primer mix. Each CDR3 protein gets one entry after TCRdb re-called the 5' RACE reads with MiXCR. Of over 500,000 distinct CDR3 sequences listed, roughly half are singletons. The sequenced material came from blood. The receptors originated from a woman at least 80 years old in good health.

Comments on this clonotype: Possible read error: a much larger clone is one base away. This chain uses TRBV5-1 with TRBJ1-2; tentative D call: TRBD1 (5 bases). Trimming took 3 bases from V and 2 from J, leaving 11 bases between them. CDR3 length equals 14 residues. CDR1 SGHRS and CDR2 YFSETQ come from the germline V gene. Here the CDR3 reads CASSSWGRNYGYTF. DNA of the CDR3: TGCGCCAGCAGCTCCTGGGGGAGAAACTATGGCTACACCTTC. The whole variable domain, filled in from reference TRBV5-1 and TRBJ1-2, reads KAGVTQTPRYLIKTRGQQVTLSCSPISGHRSVSWYQQTPGQGLQFLFEYFSETQRNKGNFPGRFSGRQFSNSRSEMNVSTLELGDSALYLCASSSWGRNYGYTFGSGTRLTVV.

The gene calls are TRBV12-3 or TRBV12-4 and TRBJ2-3, with 8 bases matching TRBD2. This CDR3 has 13 amino acids. V dropped 3 bases and J dropped 5; count of bases not matched to a gene: 1. The CDR3 sequence is CASSLTSVDTQYF. CDR3 in DNA: TGTGCCAGCAGTTTGACTAGCGTAGATACGCAGTATTTT.

The rearrangement links TRBV6-5 to TRBJ1-2; D might be TRBD1 (5 bases). The CDR3 length is 16 residues. Trimming left V 7 bases short and J 2 bases short, with 20 bases between. The germline V gene encodes CDR1 MNHEY and CDR2 SVGAGI. CDR3 region: CASIPSTRATNYGYTF. CDR3 sequence (DNA): TGTGCCAGCATCCCAAGTACCAGGGCGACAAACTATGGCTACACCTTC.

This clonotype has just a few counts. The chain is built from TRBV2 and TRBJ2-2, with unresolved D. CDR1 SNHLY and CDR2 FYNNEI come from the germline V gene. There are 13 residues in the CDR3. V was pared by 6 bases and J by 7 bases, with 12 bases between. The CDR3 sequence is CASRLTLIGELFF. The CDR3 DNA follows: TGTGCCAGCAGACTGACCCTAATCGGGGAGCTGTTTTTT. The whole variable domain, filled in from reference TRBV2 and TRBJ2-2, reads EPEVTQTPSHQVTQMGQEVILRCVPISNHLYFYWYRQILGQKVEFLVSFYNNEISEKSEIFDDQFSVERPDGSNFTLKIRSTKLEDSAMYFCASRLTLIGELFFGEGSRLTVL.

The chain joins TRBV20-1 to TRBJ1-5; the match to TRBD1 covers 10 bases. J lost 6 bases, V lost 6 bases, and 5 bases had no gene match. Germline V gene data show CDR1 as DFQATT and CDR2 as SNEGSKA (reference sequence). The CDR3 runs 13 residues. The CDR3 DNA is TGCAGTGCCCTCAGACAGGGGGCTCAGCCCCAGCATTTT. Protein sequence: CSALRQGAQPQHF.

This clonotype showed up just a few times. J is TRBJ2-7 and V is TRBV6-6, with 8 bases that match TRBD2. CDR1 and CDR2 from the germline V gene are MNHNY and SVGAGI (reference sequence). Trimming took 6 bases from V and 6 from J; bases not matched to a gene: 10. This CDR3 has 14 residues. In DNA form, the CDR3 reads TGTGCCAGCAGAATAGCGGGGACTATCGGCGAGCAGTACTTC. It codes for CASRIAGTIGEQYF.

About this clonotype: A clone one base away is much larger, so this may be a read error. V gene TRBV10-3 combines with J gene TRBJ2-1; TRBD2 matches 8 bases. The germline gives CDR1 ENHRY, CDR2 SYGVKD. The junction had 12 bases not matched to a gene; V was cut back by 5 bases and J by 6 bases. The CDR3 is 16 amino acids. The CDR3 loop is CAISKDPGLVANEQFF. DNA for the CDR3: TGTGCCATCAGTAAAGATCCGGGACTAGTAGCCAATGAGCAGTTCTTC.

The chain has TRBV30 and TRBJ2-2; 11 bases are a match to TRBD2. The length of the CDR3 is 14 residues. V lost 2 bases to trimming and J lost 7 bases; unmatched junction nucleotides: 3. Germline loops: CDR1 GTSNPN, CDR2 SVGIG (reference sequence). CDR3 residues: CAWSFLAGGGELFF. In DNA form, the CDR3 reads TGTGCCTGGAGTTTTCTAGCGGGAGGCGGGGAGCTGTTTTTT. Full variable domain (remainder filled in from reference TRBV30 and TRBJ2-2): SQTIHQWPATLVQPVGSPLSLECTVEGTSNPNLYWYRQAAGRGLQLLFYSVGIGQISSEVPQNLSASRPQDRQFILSSKKLLLSDSGFYLCAWSFLAGGGELFFGEGSRLTVL.

This clonotype appeared a few times. The chain links TRBV20-1 to TRBJ1-1; a possible D gene is TRBD1 (6 bases). Trimming cost V 1 base and J 5 bases, with 20 bases left between them. This CDR3 is built from 16 residues. Germline V gene data show CDR1 as DFQATT and CDR2 as SNEGSKA (reference sequence). The CDR3 bases are TGCAGTGCTAGAGTCATCTTCGGGGGGCGCGGGACTGAAGCTTTCTTT. Its translation is CSARVIFGGRGTEAFF.

Remarks on this clonotype: Given the absence of the conserved phenylalanine or tryptophan at the CDR3 end, a read error is likely. The CDR3 DNA reads TGTGCCAGCAGCCGCGCGGTTGGTCCTGCCAAAGATACGCAGTATATT. Protein: CASSRAVGPAKDTQYI. The chain combines TRBV7-6 with TRBJ2-3; D gene uncertain. The CDR3 loop spans 16 amino acids. Germline-derived CDR1 and CDR2 are SGHVS and FNYEAQ. The ends were cut back, 5 bases at V and 5 bases at J, with 20 bases in the middle.

The V and J genes are TRBV20-1 and TRBJ2-5, with TRBD2 matching 7 bases. Germline V gene lookup returns CDR1 DFQATT and CDR2 SNEGSKA (reference sequence). The trim removed 1 base at V and 2 bases at J, leaving 7 bases unmatched. The length of the CDR3 is 15 residues. The CDR3: CSARGGREWQETQYF. The CDR3 DNA reads as TGCAGTGCTAGAGGGGGGAGGGAGTGGCAAGAGACCCAGTACTTC.

This clonotype was observed once. A much larger clone sits a single nucleotide away, making a read error possible. V gene TRBV5-1 combines with J gene TRBJ2-5, with a tentative D call TRBD2 (5 bases). The CDR3 totals 13 residues. The germline V gene has CDR1 SGHRS and CDR2 YFSETQ. Trimming removed 6 bases from V and 3 bases from J, with 12 bases in between. The chain's CDR3 is CASNRGGEETQYF. CDR3 sequence (DNA): TGCGCCAGCAACAGAGGAGGCGAAGAGACCCAGTACTTC. The whole variable domain, remainder taken from reference TRBV5-1 and TRBJ2-5, is KAGVTQTPRYLIKTRGQQVTLSCSPISGHRSVSWYQQTPGQGLQFLFEYFSETQRNKGNFPGRFSGRQFSNSRSEMNVSTLELGDSALYLCASNRGGEETQYFGPGTRLLVL.

The chain has TRBV6-2 or TRBV6-3 and TRBJ2-6; 8 nucleotides match TRBD1. The ends lost 4 bases at V and 0 bases at J; junction bases unmatched: 5. CDR3 size: 17 residues. Looked up from germline, CDR1 is MNHEY and CDR2 is SVGEGT. For the CDR3, the DNA is TGTGCCAGCAGTTCGACAGGGGTTCCCTCTGGGGCCAACGTCCTGACTTTC. Its translation: CASSSTGVPSGANVLTF.

To note about this clonotype: This sequence may be a read error, since a much larger clone differs from it by one base. The gene calls are TRBV2 and TRBJ2-6, with D perhaps given as TRBD1 or TRBD2 (5 bases each). CDR1 and CDR2 (germline): SNHLY, FYNNEI. The CDR3 is made up of 14 amino acids. CDR3 bases: TGTGCCAGCGCGGGCAGCTCTGGGGCCAACGTCCCGACTTTC. It yields the protein CASAGSSGANVPTF.

This clonotype was recorded at least ten times. V is TRBV11-2 and J is TRBJ2-1; TRBD2 agrees at 8 bases. CDR3 length equals 17 residues. CDR1 SGHAT and CDR2 FQNNGV come from the germline V gene. J was trimmed by 6 bases and V by 2 bases; bases with no gene match: 12. CDR3 sequence (DNA): TGTGCCAGCAGCTTAACTACCCTGGCGGGAGGCACCAATGAGCAGTTCTTC. Protein product: CASSLTTLAGGTNEQFF.

The chain joins TRBV7-3 to TRBJ2-1; TRBD1 aligns across 7 bases. The ends lost 3 bases at V and 4 bases at J; junction bases unmatched: 6. Germline-derived CDR1 and CDR2 are SGHTA and FQGTGA. The CDR3 has 15 amino acids. In DNA form, the CDR3 reads TGTGCCAGCAGCTTTCGACAGGGTCAATACAATGAGCAGTTCTTC. Translation gives CASSFRQGQYNEQFF.

This chain connects TRBV25-1 to TRBJ2-2, with D possibly called TRBD1 or TRBD2 (5 bases each). V was cut by 2 bases and J by 4 bases, with 8 bases left in between. Germline lookup yields CDR1 MGHDK and CDR2 SYGVNS. This CDR3 is built from 14 residues. CDR3 coding DNA: TGTGCCAGCAGTGAAACTAGGGGCACCGGGGAGCTGTTTTTT. Encoded protein: CASSETRGTGELFF. Full variable domain (rest looked up from reference TRBV25-1 and TRBJ2-2): EADIYQTPRYLVIGTGKKITLECSQTMGHDKMYWYQQDPGMELHLIHYSYGVNSTEKGDLSSESTVSRIRTEHFPLTLESARPSHTSQYLCASSETRGTGELFFGEGSRLTVL.

The chain recombines TRBV5-1 with TRBJ2-7, with 9 nucleotides matching TRBD2. Germline V gene lookup returns CDR1 SGHRS and CDR2 YFSETQ. J lost 7 bases, V lost 0 bases, and 8 bases had no gene match. CDR3 length: 15 residues. DNA for the CDR3: TGCGCCAGCAGCTTGGTACTAGCGGGCCGGAATGAGCAGTACTTC. This sequence encodes CASSLVLAGRNEQYF.

This clonotype was recorded at least ten times. V is TRBV7-2 and J is TRBJ1-1; 8 bases map to TRBD1. Germline trimming cut 5 bases from V and 5 bases from J; bases unmatched to any gene: 4. The germline V gene encodes CDR1 SGHTA and CDR2 FQGNSA. The CDR3 covers 13 residues. This CDR3 reads CASSQGARTEAFF. The CDR3 region has the DNA TGTGCCAGCAGCCAGGGGGCGAGGACTGAAGCTTTCTTT.

This clonotype has just one count. The rearrangement joins TRBV25-1 to TRBJ2-1; tentatively, D is TRBD2 (5 bases). Trimming took 3 bases from V and 0 from J, leaving 12 bases between them. CDR3 length: 16 residues. Germline CDR1 MGHDK, CDR2 SYGVNS. The CDR3 sequence: CASSDGSASSYNEQFF. For the CDR3, the DNA is TGTGCCAGCAGTGACGGTAGCGCCTCCTCCTACAATGAGCAGTTCTTC.

Remarks on this clonotype: Compared with germline, one end of the junction differs, possibly owing to a read error. The chain couples TRBV6-1 to TRBJ1-5; the D is unclear. CDR1 is MNHNS and CDR2 is SASEGT in the germline V gene. The CDR3 runs to 15 residues. The CDR3, as DNA: TGTACCAGCAGTGAAAAACCAGTTAGCAATCAGCCCCAGCATTTT. This sequence encodes CTSSEKPVSNQPQHF.